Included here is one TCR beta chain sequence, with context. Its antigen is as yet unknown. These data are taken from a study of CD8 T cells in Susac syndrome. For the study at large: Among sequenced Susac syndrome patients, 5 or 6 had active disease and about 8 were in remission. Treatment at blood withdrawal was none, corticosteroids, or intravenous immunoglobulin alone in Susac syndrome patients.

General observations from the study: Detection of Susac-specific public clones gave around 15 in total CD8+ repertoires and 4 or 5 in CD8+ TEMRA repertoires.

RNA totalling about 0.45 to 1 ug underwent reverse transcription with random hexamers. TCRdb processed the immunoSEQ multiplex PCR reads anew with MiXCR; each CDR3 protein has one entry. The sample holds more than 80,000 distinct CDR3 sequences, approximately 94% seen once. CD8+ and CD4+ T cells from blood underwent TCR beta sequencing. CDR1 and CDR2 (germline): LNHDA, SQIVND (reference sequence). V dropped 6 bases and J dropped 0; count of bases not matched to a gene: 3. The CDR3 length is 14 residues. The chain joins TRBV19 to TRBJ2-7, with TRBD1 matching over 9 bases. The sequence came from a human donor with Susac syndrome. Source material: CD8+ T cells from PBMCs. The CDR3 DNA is TGTGCCAGTAGCGCACAGGGGGCCTCCTACGAGCAGTACTTC. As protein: CASSAQGASYEQYF.